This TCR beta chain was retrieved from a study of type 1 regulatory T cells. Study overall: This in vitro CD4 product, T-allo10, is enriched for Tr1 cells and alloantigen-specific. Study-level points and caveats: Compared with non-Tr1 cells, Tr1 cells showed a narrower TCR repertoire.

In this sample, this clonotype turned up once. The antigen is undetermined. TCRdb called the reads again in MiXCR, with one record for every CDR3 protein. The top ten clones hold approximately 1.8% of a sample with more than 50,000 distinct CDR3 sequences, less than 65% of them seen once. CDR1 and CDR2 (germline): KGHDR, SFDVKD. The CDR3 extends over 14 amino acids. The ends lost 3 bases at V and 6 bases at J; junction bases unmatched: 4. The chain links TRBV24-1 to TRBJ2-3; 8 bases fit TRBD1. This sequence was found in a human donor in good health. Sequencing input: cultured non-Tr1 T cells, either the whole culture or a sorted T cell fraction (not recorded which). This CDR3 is CATSDTGGMDTQYF. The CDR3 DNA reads TGTGCCACCAGTGATACAGGGGGGATGGATACGCAGTATTTT.